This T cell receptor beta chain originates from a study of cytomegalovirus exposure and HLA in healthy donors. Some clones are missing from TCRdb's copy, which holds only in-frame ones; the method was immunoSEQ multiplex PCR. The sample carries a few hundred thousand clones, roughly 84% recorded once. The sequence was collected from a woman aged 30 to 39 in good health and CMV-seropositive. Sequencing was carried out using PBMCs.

CDR3 sequence (DNA): TGTGCCAGCAGGAAGGGTGGGGGCTACACCTTC. Its protein product is CASRKGGGYTF. The J gene is TRBJ1-2, the V gene TRBV6-6; no firm D call. Germline V CDR1 and CDR2: MNHNY, SVGAGI (reference sequence). This CDR3 has 11 residues. With 6 bases removed from V and 8 bases from J, the gap between germline ends came to 10 bases.